A selection of T cell receptor beta chains follows, all from one sample in a study of cytomegalovirus exposure and HLA in healthy donors. Clones were read by immunoSEQ multiplex PCR, and TCRdb kept only the in-frame ones, dropping some. The data contain fewer than 110,000 clones, 76% of them singletons. Input material: PBMCs. The receptors were sampled from a woman aged 18-29 years in good health and CMV-seropositive. Each CDR3 is given with its conserved first and last residue. The order of the fields is clone size, D gene, J gene, V gene, CDR3 DNA, CDR3 protein. A D gene is named only where the DNA matches it firmly. Clone size appears in some rows only: once, few, many, or a class for an expanded clone.

-	TRBD1	TRBJ2-3	TRBV6-1	TGTGCCAGCATTCGGACAGGGGCGGGCACAGATACGCAGTATTTT	CASIRTGAGTDTQYF
once	TRBD1	TRBJ2-7	TRBV19	TGTGCCAGTAGTATCGCAGGGGGCGAATCCTACGAGCAGTACTTC	CASSIAGGESYEQYF
few	-	TRBJ2-7	TRBV7-5	TGTGCCAGAAGCACTAAGTTGAGGGGGGGGAAACCCGGGCGATGGCCTACCTACGAGCAGTACTTC	CARSTKLRGGKPGRWPTYEQYF
-	-	TRBJ1-1	TRBV5-1	TGCGCCAGCAGCTTGCGGACAGCCTTGAACACTGAAGCTTTCTTT	CASSLRTALNTEAFF
-	TRBD1	TRBJ1-2	TRBV4-1	TGCGCCAGCAGCCATCCCAGGACAGGGGGGGATGGCTACACCTTC	CASSHPRTGGDGYTF
-	TRBD1	TRBJ1-1	TRBV7-8	TGTGCCAGCAGCTTATCGGACAGGGGATGGAACACTGAAGCTTTCTTT	CASSLSDRGWNTEAFF
-	-	TRBJ2-1	TRBV5-1	TGCGCCAGCAGGGACACAATACGCGATGAGCAGTTCTTC	CASRDTIRDEQFF
-	TRBD1	TRBJ1-2	TRBV5-6	TGTGCCAGCAGCTTGATAGGGGACAGCGTAGCTAACTATGGCTACACCTTC	CASSLIGDSVANYGYTF
once	TRBD1	TRBJ1-3	TRBV27	TGTGCCAGCAGTCCCAGGACAGGGAGGGGAAACACCATATATTTT	CASSPRTGRGNTIYF
-	TRBD1	TRBJ2-7	TRBV6-1	TGTGCCAGCAGTGTCAGACAGGGTTCCTACGAGCAGTACTTC	CASSVRQGSYEQYF
-	-	TRBJ2-1	TRBV12-5	TGTGCTAGTGGTTTGGAGTCAGTCCGCAATGAGCAGTTCTTC	CASGLESVRNEQFF
-	-	TRBJ1-2	TRBV5-1	TGCGCCAGCAGCTTGTCGCTCGGTCTCTCTAACTATGGCTACACCTTC	CASSLSLGLSNYGYTF
-	-	TRBJ1-2	TRBV10-1	TGCGCCAGCAGTCCCCCGGCTAACTATGGCTACACCTTC	CASSPPANYGYTF
-	-	TRBJ2-3	TRBV19	TGTGCCAGTAGTCAACGGACAGAGACGCGATCAACAGATACGCAGTATTTT	CASSQRTETRSTDTQYF
many	-	TRBJ2-7	TRBV28	TGTGCCAGCAGTTTGAGGACTGTATCCTACGAGCAGTACTTC	CASSLRTVSYEQYF
-	-	TRBJ2-6	TRBV6-4	TGTGCCAGCAGTGAACAGGGCTTCTCTGGGGCCAACGTCCTGACTTTC	CASSEQGFSGANVLTF
-	TRBD2	TRBJ2-2	TRBV7-9	TGTGCCAGCAGCCAGGGACTAGCGGACCCATTCACCGGGGAGCTGTTTTTT	CASSQGLADPFTGELFF
-	-	TRBJ2-7	TRBV6-6	TGTGCCAGCAGACAGGGAGATTACGAGCAGTACTTC	CASRQGDYEQYF
-	TRBD2	TRBJ2-7	TRBV7-3	TGTGCCAGCAGCTTATTAGCGGGGGGGCCCTCCGAGCAGTACTTC	CASSLLAGGPSEQYF